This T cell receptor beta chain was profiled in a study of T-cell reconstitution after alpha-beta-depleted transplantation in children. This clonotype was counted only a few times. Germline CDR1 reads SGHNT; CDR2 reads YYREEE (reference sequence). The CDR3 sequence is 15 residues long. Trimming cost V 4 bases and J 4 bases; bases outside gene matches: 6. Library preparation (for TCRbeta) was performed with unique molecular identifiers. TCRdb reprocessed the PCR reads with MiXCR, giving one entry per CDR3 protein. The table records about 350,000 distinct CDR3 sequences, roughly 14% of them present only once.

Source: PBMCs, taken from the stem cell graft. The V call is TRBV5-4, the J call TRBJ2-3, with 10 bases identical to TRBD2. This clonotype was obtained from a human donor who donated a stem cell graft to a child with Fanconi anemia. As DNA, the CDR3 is TGTGCCAGCAGCAAAGCGGGGGGGGGCGCAGATACGCAGTATTTT. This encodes CASSKAGGGADTQYF.